This TCR beta chain came from a study of T cell changes during pregnancy in multiple sclerosis. The length of the CDR3 is 13 residues. Germline V gene lookup returns CDR1 ENHRY and CDR2 SYGVKD. Trimming took 8 bases from V and 4 from J; bases not matched to a gene: 1. Clones were sequenced by immunoSEQ multiplex PCR, and TCRdb holds only the in-frame ones, with some missing. Of some 47,000 clones listed, 70% to 90% are singletons. This material consisted of CD8+ T cells from peripheral blood mononuclear cells, taken after pregnancy. The V call is TRBV10-3, the J call TRBJ1-5, with TRBD1 matching 11 bases. The TCR was taken from a female donor in good health, enrolled as a control in a pregnancy study. The CDR3 loop is CAIGTGGNQPQHF. CDR3 DNA sequence: TGTGCCATCGGGACAGGGGGAAATCAGCCCCAGCATTTT.